This T cell receptor beta chain was found in a study of blood T cell repertoires in COVID-19. Across the study: Donors in Cohort 3 who had recovered were those with two negative PCRs, healthcare professional clearance, or resolution of their symptoms. The United States, Italy and Spain were the sources of the acute and convalescent COVID-19 samples.

The germline V gene has CDR1 LNHDA and CDR2 SQIVND (reference sequence). Deletions cut 5 bases from V and 0 bases from J, with 7 bases between. The CDR3 contains 13 residues. This clone appeared a few times. Data came from immunoSEQ multiplex PCR; TCRdb stores just in-frame clones and leaves some out. The sample includes roughly 150,000 clones, roughly 85% of them seen just once. The sequencing sample was made of PBMCs or T cells enriched from blood (not recorded which). The chain couples TRBV19 to TRBJ1-1; no clear D. The origin of this receptor is a woman in her seventies in a cohort exposed to, infected with or recovered from COVID-19 (not recorded which). This CDR3 is CASSLYMNTEAFF. As DNA, the CDR3 is TGTGCCAGTAGTCTCTATATGAACACTGAAGCTTTCTTT.